The rows below give T cell receptor beta chains drawn from one sample of a study of T cell responses to AZD1222 COVID-19 vaccine. TCRdb's table, derived via immunoSEQ multiplex PCR, lists solely in-frame clones and lacks some. The top ten clones hold roughly 13% of a sample with some 99,000 clones, around 90% of them seen once. The starting material was peripheral blood, obtained on day 0 of MenACWY control vaccination. These receptors were obtained from an adult in good health. The CDR3 runs from the conserved cysteine through the conserved F or W. A D gene is named only where the DNA matches it firmly. Not all rows give a size; the values are once, few, many and, for expanded clones, a class.

length: 14
J: TRBJ1-1
D: TRBD1
V: TRBV27
size: .
DNA: TGTGCCAGCAGTTACAGGGGTGGTGACACTGAAGCTTTCTTT
CDR3: CASSYRGGDTEAFF

length: 13
J: TRBJ1-2
D: .
V: TRBV28
size: .
DNA: TGTGCCAGCAGTTTCGGGGGATTCTATGGCTACACCTTC
CDR3: CASSFGGFYGYTF

length: 15
J: TRBJ1-5
D: .
V: TRBV7-2
size: once
DNA: TGTGCCAGCAGCTTTCAAGCAGGCCTAAATCAGCCCCAGCATTTT
CDR3: CASSFQAGLNQPQHF

length: 14
J: TRBJ1-4
D: .
V: TRBV7-9
size: once
DNA: TGTGCCAGCAGCCCAGGCACGGGGGATGAAAAACTGTTTTTT
CDR3: CASSPGTGDEKLFF

length: 14
J: TRBJ2-7
D: TRBD2
V: TRBV7-2
size: .
DNA: TGTGCCAGCAGTCCGACTAGCGGTCCCTACGAGCAGTACTTC
CDR3: CASSPTSGPYEQYF

length: 12
J: TRBJ2-6
D: TRBD1
V: TRBV12-3/TRBV12-4
size: few
DNA: TGTGCCAGCAGAGGCAGGACAGGCGTCCTGACTTTC
CDR3: CASRGRTGVLTF

length: 13
J: TRBJ1-5
D: .
V: TRBV19
size: .
DNA: TGTGCCACCCGGAGGAATAGCAATCAGCCCCAGCATTTT
CDR3: CATRRNSNQPQHF

length: 16
J: TRBJ1-3
D: .
V: TRBV4-3
size: .
DNA: TGCGCCAGCAGCCAAGTTGGGGCCGTATCTGGAAACACCATATATTTT
CDR3: CASSQVGAVSGNTIYF

length: 15
J: TRBJ1-1
D: .
V: TRBV5-1
size: .
DNA: TGCGCCAGCAGTCCCATTCAGGGGTTGGGGCCTGAAGCTTTCTTT
CDR3: CASSPIQGLGPEAFF

length: 17
J: TRBJ2-7
D: .
V: TRBV4-1
size: .
DNA: TGCGCCAGCAGCGCCCGGACAAATTGGGACTCGTCCTACGAGCAGTACTTC
CDR3: CASSARTNWDSSYEQYF

length: 17
J: TRBJ2-3
D: .
V: TRBV28
size: .
DNA: TGTGCCAGCAGTTTATCGAACCTGGGCCCCAACACAGATACGCAGTATTTT
CDR3: CASSLSNLGPNTDTQYF

length: 14
J: TRBJ1-6
D: .
V: TRBV7-3
size: .
DNA: TGTGCCAGCAGCTTAGCAGACAGCAATTCACCCCTCCACTTT
CDR3: CASSLADSNSPLHF

length: 16
J: TRBJ2-3
D: .
V: TRBV9
size: .
DNA: TGTGCCAGCAGCGTAGGTAGCGGAGCTAGCACAGATACGCAGTATTTT
CDR3: CASSVGSGASTDTQYF

length: 15
J: TRBJ2-5
D: .
V: TRBV11-1
size: .
DNA: TGTGCCAGCAGCCACGGGGGTGGAGGGCAAGAGACCCAGTACTTC
CDR3: CASSHGGGGQETQYF

length: 13
J: TRBJ2-1
D: .
V: TRBV21-1
size: .
DNA: TGTGCCAGGGGACCGGGGCGGTACAATGAGCAGTTCTTC
CDR3: CARGPGRYNEQFF

length: 14
J: TRBJ2-3
D: .
V: TRBV30
size: once
DNA: TGTGCCTGGAGGGGACGTATTAGCACAGATACGCAGTATTTT
CDR3: CAWRGRISTDTQYF

length: 13
J: TRBJ1-1
D: .
V: TRBV27
size: .
DNA: TGTGCCAGCAGTCCCAATACCCAAACTGAAGCTTTCTTT
CDR3: CASSPNTQTEAFF

length: 13
J: TRBJ1-2
D: .
V: TRBV7-2
size: .
DNA: TGTGCCAGCAGCTTCCAGGGGAACTATGGCTACACCTTC
CDR3: CASSFQGNYGYTF

length: 14
J: TRBJ2-7
D: .
V: TRBV6-2/TRBV6-3
size: .
DNA: TGTGCCAGCAGTTACTCAAGGGGCCAGCTCGAGCAGTACTTC
CDR3: CASSYSRGQLEQYF

length: 14
J: TRBJ1-2
D: .
V: TRBV5-4
size: .
DNA: TGTGCCAGCAGCTGGCAGGGGTTTGGCTATGGCTACACCTTC
CDR3: CASSWQGFGYGYTF

length: 15
J: TRBJ1-1
D: TRBD1
V: TRBV27
size: .
DNA: TGTGCCAGCAGTCAATGGACAGGTCCGAACACTGAAGCTTTCTTT
CDR3: CASSQWTGPNTEAFF

length: 14
J: TRBJ1-6
D: .
V: TRBV11-2
size: .
DNA: TGTGCCAGCAGCTCCGGACCAGGGAGATCACCCCTCCACTTT
CDR3: CASSSGPGRSPLHF

length: 13
J: TRBJ1-2
D: TRBD1
V: TRBV2
size: .
DNA: TGTGCCAGCATACTCCAGGGGGCAAATGGCTACACCTTC
CDR3: CASILQGANGYTF

length: 15
J: TRBJ1-1
D: .
V: TRBV6-5
size: once
DNA: TGTGCCAGCAGTTACTCGAGAGTGGGGAACACTGAAGCTTTCTTT
CDR3: CASSYSRVGNTEAFF

length: 14
J: TRBJ1-3
D: .
V: TRBV7-2
size: .
DNA: TGTGCCAGCAGCTTCTCGGGCTCTGGAAACACCATATATTTT
CDR3: CASSFSGSGNTIYF

length: 14
J: TRBJ1-5
D: .
V: TRBV6-2/TRBV6-3
size: .
DNA: TGTGCCAGCAGTTACTTTTCCAGCAATCAGCCCCAGCATTTT
CDR3: CASSYFSSNQPQHF

length: 13
J: TRBJ2-7
D: TRBD1
V: TRBV19
size: few
DNA: TGTGCCAGCACCGGGACAGGGTACTACGAGCAGTACTTC
CDR3: CASTGTGYYEQYF

length: 14
J: TRBJ1-4
D: .
V: TRBV19
size: .
DNA: TGTGCCAGTACCAGTACGCCCCAACGGGGAAAACTGTTTTTT
CDR3: CASTSTPQRGKLFF